This T cell receptor beta chain is drawn from a study of long-term antiretroviral therapy in people with HIV (dated by TCRdb to about 2022). Context from the whole study: The earliest samples were collected approximately a decade before the 2015 WHO recommendation for immediate ART, a period when ART was typically delayed until CD4 counts fell. Whether ART initiation and durable HIV suppression were associated with changes in peripheral blood TRB repertoire composition and diversity was tested in a retrospective serial study. The cohort contributed about 180 cryopreserved PBMC samples from 25 to 35 adults with confirmed HIV infection, collected serially over a mean of approximately six years (range 1-12). Of the roughly 30 participants with HIV, 10 to 11 were female. Test extractions of a monoclonal T-cell line alongside a few dozen polyclonal samples showed no cross-contamination during QIAcube processing. General study outcomes and caveats: Starting ART was linked to a significant rise in TRB diversity, yet even after long-term ART the diversity remained significantly lower than in transplant donor controls. Limited PBMC availability meant only the TCR beta chain was sequenced, without alpha chain pairing. Expanded TRB clones identified before ART initiation dominated the repertoire at all time points, although this dominance fluctuated and declined in many PLHIV after ART. Unsorted PBMC were profiled instead of sorted CD4+ and CD8+ T cells because pre-ART samples had limited cell numbers. Inferences about post-ART repertoire changes are limited because no data were available on ART adherence, viral resistance or therapy changes. Samples dated from the mid-2000s to the late 2010s, and the ART regimens used may be less effective than current ones. Narrower CDR3 length ranges were observed in HIV repertoires than in controls, and an antigen-experienced repertoire with only a slight naive shift after ART was suggested by the network structure.

The immunoSEQ hsTCRB v3.0 assay was used at survey level resolution to sequence the TRB variable region. The target sequencing depth for TRB was roughly 35,000-55,000 T-cell genomes per sample. TRB libraries were pooled and sequenced on an Illumina MiSeq using a v3 150-cycle kit. As for the original processing: Repertoire analysis ran in R within a reproducible Nextflow workflow covering QC, data transformation and analysis. LymphoSeq2, an R package for AIRR-Seq data exploration, was used to implement custom analyses. A few samples yielding fewer than 5000 total TRB sequences were excluded, leaving 188 analyzed HIV repertoires. Of the roughly 180 retained HIV repertoires, about 61 were collected before and more than 120 after ART initiation. Repertoires were downsampled to 5000 TRB nucleotide sequences, with summary statistics averaged over 100 downsampling iterations. Only TRB sequences with CDR3 regions of at least seven amino acids were retained for analysis. Two measures captured diversity: a Shannon entropy-derived clonality score and the Gini coefficient. Repertoire networks linked the top 5000 CDR3 amino acid sequences whenever two sequences differed by an edit distance of one. GLIPH2 predicted antigen specificity groups and MHC restriction for TRB CDR3 amino acid sequences. To flag known CMV, EBV, HIV or tissue antigen associations, CDR3 amino acid sequences were matched against VDJdb and McPAS-TCR. Pre-ART, post-ART and control groups were compared with Wilcoxon signed-rank tests and Holm-Bonferroni correction. Held by TCRdb, this immuneACCESS table contains in-frame sequences only and omits some clones. Under half of the omission traces to an unresolved V gene where checked; the cause of the rest is unknown. Clone size and V and J calls were adopted from that table, with D and trimming inferred from the DNA. This sample holds about 33,000 clones; about 95% were observed only once. The ten largest make up roughly 2.3% of the sample.

This clone showed up just a few times. Its binding antigen is unknown. The input lacks base qualities; no much larger clone sits a single base away. Participants were included only if at least one PBMC sample before ART initiation and at least two post-ART samples were available. All participants with HIV were treated in the United States of America. Cryopreserved samples of 1-10 million PBMC were thawed and washed before DNA extraction. At the time of the earliest PBMC sample for each participant with HIV, ages ranged from about 20 to 54 years. PBMC samples from each participant spanned 1-4 timepoints before ART initiation and 2-8 timepoints after ART initiation, with a median of 7 samples. For every participant, serial HIV viral load, CD4+ T-cell count, ART history and demographic data were obtained. Genomic DNA was extracted from unsorted PBMC with a Qiagen kit on a QIAcube, with processing performed in batches of 12 samples.

The CDR3, cysteine through phenylalanine, is 14 amino acids long. Only the CDR3 part of the read is kept: 42 bases, read in frame from the first base. The V end loses 3 bases and the J end loses 2 bases, and a stretch of 8 bases separates them. Sequences SNHLY (CDR1) and FYNNEI (CDR2) are obtained from the germline V gene. The material was unsorted PBMCs, obtained roughly 6.4 years after starting antiretroviral therapy. The TCR sequence derives from a man aged 25 to 40 with HIV. The V and J segments used are TRBV2 and TRBJ1-5; too little of a D gene remains to name it. Here the CDR3 is given as CASSDQDGNQPQHF. The nucleotides are TGTGCCAGCAGTGACCAGGACGGCAATCAGCCCCAGCATTTT.